This T cell receptor (beta chain) came from a study of T cell responses to AZD1222 COVID-19 vaccine. Overall study results and limits: Per reports, nearly half of all spike-specific TCRs target regions that are unmutated in variants. The donor cohort was predominantly white British with a female majority, and clonal diversity may have been underestimated. Samples come after the peak T cell response, not at day 14.

The CDR3 is made up of 16 amino acids. Germline CDR1 is ENHRY and CDR2 is SYGVKD. Trimming removed 3 bases at V and 7 bases at J, with 16 bases between. Turning to this clone: The target antigen is unknown.

Data came from immunoSEQ multiplex PCR; TCRdb stores just in-frame clones and leaves some out. This table holds some 100,000 clones, about 93% found once. Source: peripheral blood, taken 28 days after the second AZD1222 dose. The V call is TRBV10-3, the J call TRBJ1-6; no definite D call. The source is an adult who received the AZD1222 COVID-19 vaccine. In DNA form, the CDR3 reads TGTGCCATCAGTGAAATGACACCGCCCTTAAATTCACCCCTCCACTTT. Protein: CAISEMTPPLNSPLHF.